This T cell receptor (beta chain) was found in a study of tumor and adjacent non-tumor tissue in lung cancer listed by TCRdb under 2018. Regarding the study in general: By cancer type, the cohort comprised around 11 adenocarcinoma patients, 2 squamous cell carcinoma patients and 1 small cell lung cancer patient. The roughly 15 patients were aged roughly 31 to 80 years, included 10 men and 5 women, and had TNM stage I to III disease. TCRbeta CDR3 sequencing was performed on 25 to 35 paired specimens, with one tumor sample and one normal lung sample collected per patient. Sequencing generated a total of more than 95 million productive TCRbeta reads, averaging roughly 4.3 million reads per sample. Using bulk TCRbeta repertoires from under 18 lung cancer patients, the study set lung tumor tissue side by side with matched distant non-tumor lung tissue.

Trimming removed 3 bases from V and 4 bases from J, leaving 19 bases between the germline ends. CDR1 LGHNA and CDR2 YNFKEQ were looked up in the germline V gene. The CDR3 holds 16 amino acids from the cysteine to the phenylalanine. The sequence is cut down to CDR3 DNA, 48 bases in frame from base 1. The research as a whole found: The top 100 clones accounted for a significantly larger cumulative portion of the repertoire in normal lung than in tumor tissue. Neither the sequencing platform nor unique molecular identifiers are mentioned in the methods. The cohort had only 15 patients, and the authors noted that larger samples and more detailed clinical data are needed. TCR diversity (inverse Simpson) was significantly higher in tumor than in normal lung tissue (about 400 vs 150, P = 0.0075, Mann-Whitney U test). Peripheral blood was not sequenced, so blood TCRbeta repertoires were not examined in the lung cancer patients of the study. TCR diversity was significantly higher in younger patients, and higher tumor TCR diversity was associated with shorter overall and disease-free survival.

Library prep was done by multiplex PCR. Instrument on record: Illumina HiSeq 2500. TCRbeta libraries were constructed through three rounds of nested PCR with primers (Table S4) according to protocols modified from ARM-PCR. Before sequencing, PCR products in the 200-500 bp range were cut out of the gel and cleaned up using the QIAquick gel extraction kit. Per the source publication's procedure: Trimmomatic was used to clean the reads, FLASH was used to merge the reads into complete CDR3 sequences, and MiTCR was used to assign the reads to V(D)J germline segments. Clonal diversity was calculated as the inverse Simpson's index using VDJtools. A read counted as productive if the sequence was in-frame and lacked a premature stop codon. In-frame beta chains were kept once TCRdb had trimmed the public reads at Q25 with fastp and called clones with MiXCR. Each CDR3 protein gets just one entry, which takes the most common genes and DNA from the rows behind it. The authors' filters were not applied to this entry. In all, the sample holds 200,000 or so distinct CDR3 sequences, and 71% of those were seen once. The ten most abundant clones make up around 27% of the sample.

For this clonotype: No antigen is known for it. No much larger clone is present one base from it, and per-base qualities are unavailable.

RNA was isolated from bulk, unsorted tissue, and RNA quality was assessed with a NanoDrop ND-1000 and an Agilent 2100. All donors had newly diagnosed lung cancer, had not received prior chemotherapy, and were admitted for thoracic surgery in China between August and November 2014. Anyone who had undergone radiotherapy or chemotherapy before, or who had another cancer at the same time, was left out of the study. Pieces of surgical tissue measuring 1-2 cm3 were kept in RNAlater solution and held at -80 degrees C until needed. The TCR sequence derives from a man aged 55 to 70 with non-small cell lung cancer. The material sequenced was lung tumor tissue. The chain uses TRBV4-2 and TRBJ2-7; the D gene is not confidently resolved. The CDR3 protein sequence reads: CASSHGNVPKSYEQYF. Here is the DNA: TGTGCCAGCAGCCATGGTAATGTTCCTAAGTCGTACGAGCAGTACTTC.